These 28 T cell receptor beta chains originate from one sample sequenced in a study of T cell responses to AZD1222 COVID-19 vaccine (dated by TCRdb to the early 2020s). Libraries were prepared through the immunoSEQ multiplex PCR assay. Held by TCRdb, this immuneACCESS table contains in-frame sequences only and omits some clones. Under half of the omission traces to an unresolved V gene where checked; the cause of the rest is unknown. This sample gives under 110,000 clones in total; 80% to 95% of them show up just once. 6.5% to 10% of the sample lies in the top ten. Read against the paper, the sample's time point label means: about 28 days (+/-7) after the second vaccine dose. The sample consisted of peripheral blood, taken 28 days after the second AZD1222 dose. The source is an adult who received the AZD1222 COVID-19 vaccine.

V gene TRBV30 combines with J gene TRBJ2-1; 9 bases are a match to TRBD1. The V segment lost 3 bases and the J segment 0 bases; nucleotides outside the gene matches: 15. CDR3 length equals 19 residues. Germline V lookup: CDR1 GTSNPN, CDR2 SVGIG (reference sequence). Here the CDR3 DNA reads TGTGCCTGGAGCGACCCGGACAGGGGACTCCTTAGCTCCTACAATGAGCAGTTCTTC. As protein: CAWSDPDRGLLSSYNEQFF.

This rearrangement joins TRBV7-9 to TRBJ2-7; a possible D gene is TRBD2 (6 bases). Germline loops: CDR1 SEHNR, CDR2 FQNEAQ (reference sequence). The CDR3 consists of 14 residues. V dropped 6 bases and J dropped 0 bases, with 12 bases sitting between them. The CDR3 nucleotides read TGTGCCAGCAGTGCTAGCGCAAGCTCCTACGAGCAGTACTTC. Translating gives CASSASASSYEQYF.

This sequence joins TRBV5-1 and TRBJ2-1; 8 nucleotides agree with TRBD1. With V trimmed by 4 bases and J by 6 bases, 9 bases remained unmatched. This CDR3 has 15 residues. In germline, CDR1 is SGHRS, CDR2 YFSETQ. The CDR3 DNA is TGCGCCAGCAGCCCAGGACAGGGCGTCGGCAATGAGCAGTTCTTC. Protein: CASSPGQGVGNEQFF.

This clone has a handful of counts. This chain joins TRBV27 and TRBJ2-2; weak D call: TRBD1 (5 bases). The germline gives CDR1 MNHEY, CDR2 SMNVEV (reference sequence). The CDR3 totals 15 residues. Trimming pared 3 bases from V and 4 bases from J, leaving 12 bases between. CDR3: CASSFRGSRTGELFF. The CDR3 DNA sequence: TGTGCCAGCAGTTTTAGGGGTAGTCGCACCGGGGAGCTGTTTTTT.

The CDR3 loop reads CAWNPGIYGYTF. DNA for the CDR3: TGTGCCTGGAACCCGGGGATCTATGGCTACACCTTC. The rearrangement uses TRBV30 and TRBJ1-2; D is ambiguous. Per the germline V gene, CDR1 is GTSNPN and CDR2 is SVGIG (reference sequence). The CDR3 is 12 amino acids. The V end was cut by 4 bases, the J end by 4 bases, with 10 bases between.

The CDR3 sequence is CASSAKQQGLAKAFF. CDR3 DNA sequence: TGTGCCAGCAGCGCTAAACAGCAAGGTTTAGCTAAAGCTTTCTTT. This rearrangement joins TRBV5-4 to TRBJ1-1; D is ambiguous. The CDR3 sequence is 15 residues long. Trimming shortened V by 4 bases and J by 9 bases, and 22 bases separated the two germline ends. The germline gives CDR1 SGHNT, CDR2 YYREEE (reference sequence).

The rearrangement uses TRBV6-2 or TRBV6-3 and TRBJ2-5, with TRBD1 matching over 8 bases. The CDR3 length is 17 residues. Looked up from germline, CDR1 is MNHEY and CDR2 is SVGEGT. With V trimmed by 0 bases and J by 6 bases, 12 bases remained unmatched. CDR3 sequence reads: CASSYSNGRGRVQTQYF. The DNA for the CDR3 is TGTGCCAGCAGTTACTCTAATGGCAGGGGGCGCGTCCAGACCCAGTACTTC.

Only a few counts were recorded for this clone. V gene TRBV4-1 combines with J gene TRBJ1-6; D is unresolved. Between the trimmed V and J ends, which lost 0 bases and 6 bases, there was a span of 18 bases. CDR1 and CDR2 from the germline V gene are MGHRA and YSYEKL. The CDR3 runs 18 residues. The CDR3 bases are TGCGCCAGCAGCCAAGAGGTACCAGAAGGACTGATTAATTCACCCCTCCACTTT. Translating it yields CASSQEVPEGLINSPLHF.

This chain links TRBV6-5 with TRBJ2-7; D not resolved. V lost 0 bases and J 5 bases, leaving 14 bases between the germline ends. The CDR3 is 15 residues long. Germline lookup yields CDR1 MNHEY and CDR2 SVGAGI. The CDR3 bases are TGTGCCAGCAGTTACTCGCTTCCGCACAGCAACGAGCAGTACTTC. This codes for CASSYSLPHSNEQYF.

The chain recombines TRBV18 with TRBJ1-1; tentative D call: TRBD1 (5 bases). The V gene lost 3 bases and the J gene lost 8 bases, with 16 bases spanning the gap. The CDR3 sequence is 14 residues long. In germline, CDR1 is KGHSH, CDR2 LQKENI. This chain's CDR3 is CASSPDGGHVEAFF. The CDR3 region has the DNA TGTGCCAGCTCACCCGATGGGGGTCACGTCGAAGCTTTCTTT.

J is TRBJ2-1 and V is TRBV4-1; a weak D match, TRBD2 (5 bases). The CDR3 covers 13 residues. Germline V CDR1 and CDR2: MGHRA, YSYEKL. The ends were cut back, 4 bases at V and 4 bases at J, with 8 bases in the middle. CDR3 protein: CASSRGEYNEQFF. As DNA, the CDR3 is TGCGCCAGCAGCCGGGGAGAGTACAATGAGCAGTTCTTC.

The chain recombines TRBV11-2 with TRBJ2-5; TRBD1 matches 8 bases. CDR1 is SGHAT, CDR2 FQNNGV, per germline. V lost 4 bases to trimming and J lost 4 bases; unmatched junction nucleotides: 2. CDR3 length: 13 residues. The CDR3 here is CASSYQGAETQYF. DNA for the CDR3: TGTGCCAGCAGCTACCAGGGGGCAGAGACCCAGTACTTC.

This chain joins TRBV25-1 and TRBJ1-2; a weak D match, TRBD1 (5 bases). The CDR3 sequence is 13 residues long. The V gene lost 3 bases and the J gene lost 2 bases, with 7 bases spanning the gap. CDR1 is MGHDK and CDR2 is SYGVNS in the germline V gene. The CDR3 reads CASSDQGNYGYTF. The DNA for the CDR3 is TGTGCCAGCAGTGATCAGGGAAACTATGGCTACACCTTC.

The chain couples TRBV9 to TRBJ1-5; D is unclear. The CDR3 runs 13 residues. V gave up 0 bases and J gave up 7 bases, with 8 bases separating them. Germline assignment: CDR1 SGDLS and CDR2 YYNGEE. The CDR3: CASSVAERQPQHF. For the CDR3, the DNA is TGTGCCAGCAGCGTAGCGGAGCGACAGCCCCAGCATTTT.

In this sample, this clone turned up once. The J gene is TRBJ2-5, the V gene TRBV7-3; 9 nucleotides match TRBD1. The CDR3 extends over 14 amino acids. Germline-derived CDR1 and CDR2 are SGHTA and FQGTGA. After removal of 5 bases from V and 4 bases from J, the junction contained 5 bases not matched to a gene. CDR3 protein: CASSRTGGAETQYF. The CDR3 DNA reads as TGTGCCAGCAGCCGTACAGGGGGCGCAGAGACCCAGTACTTC.

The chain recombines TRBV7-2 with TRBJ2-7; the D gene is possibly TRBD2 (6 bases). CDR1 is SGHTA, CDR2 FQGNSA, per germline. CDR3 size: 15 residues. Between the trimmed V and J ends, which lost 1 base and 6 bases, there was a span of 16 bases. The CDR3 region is CASSLGGDGFREQYF. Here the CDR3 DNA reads TGTGCCAGCAGCTTAGGCGGGGACGGTTTTCGCGAGCAGTACTTC.

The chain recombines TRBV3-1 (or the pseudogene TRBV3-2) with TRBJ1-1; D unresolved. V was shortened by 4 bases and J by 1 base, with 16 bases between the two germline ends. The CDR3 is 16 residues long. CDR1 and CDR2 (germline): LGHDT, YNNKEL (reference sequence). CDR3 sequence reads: CASSRGGAIWNTEAFF. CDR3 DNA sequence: TGTGCCAGCAGCCGAGGCGGTGCCATTTGGAACACTGAAGCTTTCTTT.

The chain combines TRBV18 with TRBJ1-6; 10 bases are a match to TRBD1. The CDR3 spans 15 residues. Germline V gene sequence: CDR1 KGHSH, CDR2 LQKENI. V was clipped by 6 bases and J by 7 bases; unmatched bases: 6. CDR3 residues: CASSLGQGDNSPLHF. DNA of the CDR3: TGTGCCAGCTCTCTCGGACAGGGGGACAATTCACCCCTCCACTTT.

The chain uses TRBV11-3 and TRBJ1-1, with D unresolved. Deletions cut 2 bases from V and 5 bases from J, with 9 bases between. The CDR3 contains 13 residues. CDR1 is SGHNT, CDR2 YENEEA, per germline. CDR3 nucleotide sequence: TGTGCCAGCAGCTTATTGGGTGGGACTGAAGCTTTCTTT. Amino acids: CASSLLGGTEAFF.

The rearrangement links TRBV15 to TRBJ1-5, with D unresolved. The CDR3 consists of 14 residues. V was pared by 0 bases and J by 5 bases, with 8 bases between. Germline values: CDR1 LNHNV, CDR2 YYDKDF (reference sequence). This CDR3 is CATSRDLADQPQHF. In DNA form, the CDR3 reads TGTGCCACCAGCAGAGATTTGGCTGATCAGCCCCAGCATTTT. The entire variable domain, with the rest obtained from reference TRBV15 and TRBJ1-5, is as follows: DAMVIQNPRYQVTQFGKPVTLSCSQTLNHNVMYWYQQKSSQAPKLLFHYYDKDFNNEADTPDNFQSRRPNTSFCFLDIRSPGLGDTAMYLCATSRDLADQPQHFGDGTRLSIL.

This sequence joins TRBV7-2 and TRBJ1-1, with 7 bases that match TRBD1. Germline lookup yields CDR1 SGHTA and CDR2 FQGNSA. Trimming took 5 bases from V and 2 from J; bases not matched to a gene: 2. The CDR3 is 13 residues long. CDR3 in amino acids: CASSRQGNTEAFF. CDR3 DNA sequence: TGTGCCAGCAGCCGACAGGGTAACACTGAAGCTTTCTTT.

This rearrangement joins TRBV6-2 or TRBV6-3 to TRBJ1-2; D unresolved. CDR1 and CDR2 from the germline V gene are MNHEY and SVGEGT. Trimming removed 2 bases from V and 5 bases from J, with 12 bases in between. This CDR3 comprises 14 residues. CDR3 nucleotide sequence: TGTGCCAGCAGTTACCCGTTCTCGGGGTATGGCTACACCTTC. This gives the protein CASSYPFSGYGYTF.

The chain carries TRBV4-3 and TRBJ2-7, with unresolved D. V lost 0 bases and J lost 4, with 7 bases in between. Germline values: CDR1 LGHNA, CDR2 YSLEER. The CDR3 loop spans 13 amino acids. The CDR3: CASSQDTLYEQYF. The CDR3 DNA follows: TGCGCCAGCAGCCAAGATACCCTTTACGAGCAGTACTTC.

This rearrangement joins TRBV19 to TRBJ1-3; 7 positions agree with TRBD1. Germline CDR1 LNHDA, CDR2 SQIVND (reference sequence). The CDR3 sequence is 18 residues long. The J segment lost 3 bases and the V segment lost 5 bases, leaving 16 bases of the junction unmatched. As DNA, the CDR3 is TGTGCCAGTAGTCCGCACAGGGAGGGGGCGATTAATGGAAACACCATATATTTT. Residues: CASSPHREGAINGNTIYF. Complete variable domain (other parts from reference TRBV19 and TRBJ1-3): DGGITQSPKYLFRKEGQNVTLSCEQNLNHDAMYWYRQDPGQGLRLIYYSQIVNDFQKGDIAEGYSVSREKKESFPLTVTSAQKNPTAFYLCASSPHREGAINGNTIYFGEGSWLTVV.

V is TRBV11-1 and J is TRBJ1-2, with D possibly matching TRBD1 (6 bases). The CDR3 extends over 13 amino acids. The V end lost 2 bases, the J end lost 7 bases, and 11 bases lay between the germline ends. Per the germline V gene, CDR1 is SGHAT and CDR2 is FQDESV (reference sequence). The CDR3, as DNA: TGTGCCAGCAGCTTAACAGGGTCCCCTGGCTACACCTTC. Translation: CASSLTGSPGYTF.

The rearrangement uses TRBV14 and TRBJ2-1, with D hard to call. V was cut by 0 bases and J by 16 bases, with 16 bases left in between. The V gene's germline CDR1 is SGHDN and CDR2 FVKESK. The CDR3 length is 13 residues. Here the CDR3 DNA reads TGTGCCAGCAGCCAAGATGGGCAGGCTCCCGTATTCTTC. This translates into CASSQDGQAPVFF.

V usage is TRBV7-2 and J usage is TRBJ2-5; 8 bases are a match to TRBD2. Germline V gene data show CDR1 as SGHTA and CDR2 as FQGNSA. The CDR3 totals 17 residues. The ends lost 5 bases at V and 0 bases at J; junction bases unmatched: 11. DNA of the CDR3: TGTGCCAGCAGCGCAGGTAGCGGGGCTACGTACCAAGAGACCCAGTACTTC. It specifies CASSAGSGATYQETQYF.

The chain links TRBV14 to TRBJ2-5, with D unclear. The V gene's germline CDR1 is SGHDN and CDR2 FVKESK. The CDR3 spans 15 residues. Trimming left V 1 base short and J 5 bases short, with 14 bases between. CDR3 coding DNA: TGTGCCAGCAGCCAAGTACACCCACTCGGGGAGACCCAGTACTTC. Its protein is CASSQVHPLGETQYF.